This TCR beta chain was observed in a study of T-cell reconstitution after alpha-beta-depleted transplantation in children. TCRbeta library preparation incorporated unique molecular identifiers. Each CDR3 protein is one row after TCRdb ran MiXCR on the PCR reads. The data show a few hundred thousand distinct CDR3 sequences, approximately 23% seen once. Regarding the study as a whole: From newly produced T cells came most of the T-cell counts and diversity one year after transplant. Several hundred expanded graft clones reportedly were the source of alpha-beta T cells about two months after transplant. It was surviving recipient T cells and thymic progenitors that gave some patients high TCRbeta diversity at day 60.

Looked up from germline, CDR1 is SGHRS and CDR2 is YFSETQ. The CDR3 is 16 residues long. V lost 2 bases to trimming and J lost 0 bases; unmatched junction nucleotides: 2. In the case of this clonotype: Its target is not known.

The origin of this receptor is a male patient under 18 who had a stem cell transplant for acute lymphoblastic leukemia, so the T cells may come from the graft donor. The chain links TRBV5-1 to TRBJ1-4; 9 bases map to TRBD1. This specimen consisted of PBMCs, mostly from graft donor cells, obtained 180 days after TCRalphabeta/CD19-depleted stem cell transplant. The CDR3 DNA sequence: TGCGCCAGCAGCTTAGGACAGGGGACAACTAATGAAAAACTGTTTTTT. Encoded protein: CASSLGQGTTNEKLFF.